Included here is one T cell receptor (beta chain) sequence, with context. Its cognate antigen is unknown. These data are taken from a study of T-cell reconstitution after alpha-beta-depleted transplantation in children. Unique molecular identifiers tagged the TCRbeta library. Each CDR3 protein gets one entry after TCRdb re-called the PCR reads with MiXCR. Of fewer than 700,000 distinct CDR3 sequences listed, approximately 22% are singletons. General observations from the study: By about two months after transplant, alpha-beta T cells reportedly arose from several hundred graft clones that had expanded.

The V end lost 6 bases, the J end lost 5 bases, and 19 bases lay between the germline ends. CDR3 length: 15 amino acids. CDR1 is SEHNR and CDR2 is FQNEAQ in the germline V gene (reference sequence). The chain is built from TRBV7-9 and TRBJ2-5, with D perhaps TRBD1 or TRBD2 (6 bases each). This TCR was sampled from a boy younger than two who had a stem cell transplant for acute myeloid leukemia, so the T cells may come from the graft donor. The material was PBMCs, mostly from graft donor cells, obtained 360 days after TCRalphabeta/CD19-depleted stem cell transplant. CDR3 nucleotide sequence: TGTGCCAGCAGTCCCTCCTTGGGGGGCGCGGAGACCCAGTACTTC. It is translated as CASSPSLGGAETQYF.